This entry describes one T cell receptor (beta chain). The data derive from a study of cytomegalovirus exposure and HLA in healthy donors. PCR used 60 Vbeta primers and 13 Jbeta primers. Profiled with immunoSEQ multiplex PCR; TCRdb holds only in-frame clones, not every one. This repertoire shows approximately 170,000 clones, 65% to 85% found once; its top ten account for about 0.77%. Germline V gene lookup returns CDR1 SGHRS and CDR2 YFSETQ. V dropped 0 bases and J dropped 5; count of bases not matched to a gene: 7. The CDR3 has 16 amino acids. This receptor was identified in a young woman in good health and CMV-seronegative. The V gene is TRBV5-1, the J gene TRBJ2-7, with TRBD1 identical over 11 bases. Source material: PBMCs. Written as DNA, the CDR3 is TGCGCCAGCAGCTTGGATCCCGGGACAGGGGGTCACGAGCAGTACTTC. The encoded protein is CASSLDPGTGGHEQYF.